This passage covers 13 T cell receptor beta chains from one sample sequenced in a study of HIV-infected children after antiretroviral therapy interruption. Treatment reported: PENTA 11 planned treatment interruption arm or continuous ART arm. RNA-based 3' RACE libraries used unique molecular identifiers. From the 3' RACE reads, TCRdb called clonotypes with MiXCR, one entry per CDR3 protein. The repertoire holds tens of thousands of distinct CDR3 sequences, approximately 4% seen once, with 0.7% in the top ten. Sequenced material: CD45RA+ CD4+ T cells from PBMCs, pooled from several time points, taken from a donor given antiretroviral therapy, either interrupted or continuous. The subset was: naive CD4+ CD45RA+ CD45RO- T cells. The source of these receptors is a pool of human donors with HIV.

This clonotype was seen a few times. The J gene is TRBJ2-7, the V gene TRBV5-1, with 10 positions matching TRBD1. V lost 4 bases to trimming and J lost 2 bases; unmatched junction nucleotides: 6. The CDR3 has 15 amino acids. Germline-derived CDR1 and CDR2 are SGHRS and YFSETQ. The CDR3 region is CASSPTGGRAYEQYF. The CDR3 nucleotides read TGCGCCAGCAGCCCGACAGGGGGCCGCGCCTACGAGCAGTACTTC.

This clonotype was seen ten or more times. This chain links TRBV5-1 with TRBJ2-7; D may be TRBD1 or TRBD2 (5 bases each). This CDR3 spans 16 amino acids. V gave up 2 bases and J gave up 7 bases, with 22 bases separating them. The germline V gene encodes CDR1 SGHRS and CDR2 YFSETQ. CDR3 nucleotide sequence: TGCGCCAGCAGCTTCGGGACCGCCATCCCCCCGCGGGAGCAGTACTTC. Its protein is CASSFGTAIPPREQYF.

This clonotype was observed many times. This chain joins TRBV5-6 and TRBJ2-3; tentative D call: TRBD1 (5 bases). The CDR3 runs 15 residues. CDR1 and CDR2 from the germline V gene are SGHDT and YYEEEE. Trimming took off 6 bases at V and 0 bases at J, with 14 bases between the two ends. CDR3 protein: CASNPSGASTDTQYF. For the CDR3, the DNA is TGTGCCAGCAACCCAAGTGGGGCGAGCACAGATACGCAGTATTTT.

Within the sample, this clonotype is medium-sized. The CDR3 spells CSARDLIGTASNQPQHF. CDR3 coding DNA: TGCAGTGCTAGAGATCTAATAGGGACAGCGAGCAATCAGCCCCAGCATTTT. The chain joins TRBV20-1 to TRBJ1-5; 7 positions agree with TRBD1. With 0 bases clipped from V and 1 base from J, the junction kept 9 bases outside the gene matches. This CDR3 contains 17 residues. Per germline, CDR1 DFQATT and CDR2 SNEGSKA (reference sequence).

This clonotype was seen a handful of times. The J gene is TRBJ2-3, the V gene TRBV5-1; 8 bases agree with TRBD1. CDR3 length equals 15 residues. The germline V gene encodes CDR1 SGHRS and CDR2 YFSETQ. The V gene end was trimmed by 4 bases and the J gene end by 8 bases; junction bases not matched to a gene: 12. The CDR3 loop is CASSTRTGITGTQYF. The DNA for the CDR3 is TGCGCCAGCAGCACCAGGACAGGGATAACTGGTACGCAGTATTTT.

This clonotype was counted at least ten times. V and J are TRBV5-1 and TRBJ2-5; either TRBD1 or TRBD2 may supply D (5 bases each). V was cut by 2 bases and J by 1 base, with 12 bases left in between. The CDR3 loop spans 15 amino acids. CDR1 SGHRS and CDR2 YFSETQ come from the germline V gene. In nucleotides, the CDR3 is TGCGCCAGCAGCTTAGGGGCTAGCATCCAAGAGACCCAGTACTTC. Its protein product is CASSLGASIQETQYF.

This clonotype was found a few times. The gene calls are TRBV19 and TRBJ1-5; no clear D gene. V was clipped by 6 bases and J by 5 bases, with 23 bases between them. This CDR3 contains 17 residues. CDR1 is LNHDA, CDR2 SQIVND, per germline (reference sequence). CDR3 in amino acids: CASSRRAGTRNYQPQHF. As DNA, the CDR3 is TGTGCCAGTAGCCGACGGGCGGGCACTAGAAATTATCAGCCCCAGCATTTT.

This clonotype came up a few times. The chain uses TRBV2 and TRBJ2-3, with D unresolved. The germline V gene encodes CDR1 SNHLY and CDR2 FYNNEI. V was trimmed by 5 bases and J by 0 bases, leaving 6 bases between them. The CDR3 contains 13 residues. The DNA of the CDR3 is TGTGCCAGCAGTACGGACAGCACAGATACGCAGTATTTT. Its translation is CASSTDSTDTQYF.

In this sample, this clonotype turned up many times. The V and J genes are TRBV10-1 and TRBJ1-2; D is undetermined. CDR1 and CDR2 from the germline V gene are WNHNN and SYGVQD (reference sequence). The length of the CDR3 is 15 residues. Trimming cost V 6 bases and J 1 base, with 15 bases left between them. As DNA, the CDR3 is TGCGCCAGCAGGGTAGACGGACCGTATAACTATGGCTACACCTTC. It is translated as CASRVDGPYNYGYTF.

This clonotype was recorded many times. V usage is TRBV24-1 and J usage is TRBJ2-2; possible D gene TRBD2, 6 bases. CDR1 KGHDR and CDR2 SFDVKD come from the germline V gene. Trimming stripped 8 bases from V and 6 bases from J, with 15 bases between. The CDR3 is 14 amino acids. Here the CDR3 DNA reads TGTGCCACCACGGGAGCCAAAGCAGCCGGGGAGCTGTTTTTT. This sequence encodes CATTGAKAAGELFF.

This clonotype was picked up a small number of times. The chain recombines TRBV7-3 with TRBJ2-1, with D maybe TRBD2 (6 bases). Germline assignment: CDR1 SGHTA and CDR2 FQGTGA. The CDR3 has 14 residues. V lost 0 bases and J 7 bases, leaving 10 bases between the germline ends. In DNA form, the CDR3 reads TGTGCCAGCAGCTTAACAAGTGCGGGGAATGAGCAGTTCTTC. Protein: CASSLTSAGNEQFF.

A few counts support this clonotype. The chain recombines TRBV20-1 with TRBJ2-3; no clear D. CDR1 DFQATT and CDR2 SNEGSKA come from the germline V gene (reference sequence). Trimming took off 6 bases at V and 1 base at J, with 11 bases between the two ends. The CDR3 sequence is 13 residues long. Here the CDR3 DNA reads TGCAGTGCCATCGGGCAGCGCACAGATACGCAGTATTTT. This translates into CSAIGQRTDTQYF.

The rearrangement links TRBV10-3 to TRBJ2-7, with 7 positions matching TRBD1. J lost 4 bases, V lost 5 bases, and 5 bases had no gene match. The germline V gene encodes CDR1 ENHRY and CDR2 SYGVKD. The CDR3 totals 13 residues. CDR3 residues: CAISPGTAYEQYF. CDR3 sequence (DNA): TGTGCCATCAGTCCGGGGACAGCGTACGAGCAGTACTTC.